The source of this T cell receptor (beta chain) is a study of blood T cells in healthy people across ages. The CDR3 spans 19 residues. Trimming removed 0 bases from V and 2 bases from J; junction bases left unmatched: 13. The germline CDR1 and CDR2 sequences are ENHRY and SYGVKD. Study findings and constraints: For the donors, CMV status was unknown and possibly confounded expanded clonotype changes.

In regard to this clonotype: The antigen is undetermined.

Primers used in a second PCR of about 6 to 11 cycles were a sample-barcoded 5' primer and a J-beta primer mix. A template-switch adaptor that had 12 random nucleotides put a tag on each cDNA molecule. Each CDR3 protein is one row after TCRdb ran MiXCR on the 5' RACE reads. The sample includes under 2 million distinct CDR3 sequences, 30% to 35% seen only once; the top ten take about 11%. Input material: blood. The genes are TRBV10-3 and TRBJ2-3; 8 bases line up with TRBD2. This receptor was taken from a woman in her twenties or thirties in good health. CDR3 in DNA: TGTGCCATCAGTGAGTCGCCTCCTGGGACTAGTGGGAACACAGATACGCAGTATTTT. The encoded protein is CAISESPPGTSGNTDTQYF.